The following is a T cell receptor (beta chain) sequence with its context. The specificity of this receptor is unknown. Base qualities are not provided; no much larger clone lies one nucleotide away. The receptor library was made with the immunoSEQ multiplex PCR assay. As stored in TCRdb, this immuneACCESS dataset retains in-frame rearrangements with V and J assigned. A fraction of the clones does not appear; measured against another copy, unresolved V genes explain less than half of the discrepancy, and the remainder lacks a known reason. In all, the sample holds 70,000 to 85,000 clones, and around 83% of those were seen once. The ten biggest clones cover around a tenth of the sample. These data belong to a study of control samples from healthy donors and cancer patients (dated by TCRdb to the early 2020s). The germline V gene yields SGHRS for CDR1 and YFSETQ for CDR2. The CDR3 numbers 19 residues from cysteine through phenylalanine. The CDR3 DNA has 57 bases and is translated from base 1. Trimming removed 0 bases from V and 2 bases from J; the gene matches leave 11 bases unexplained.

The TCR sequence derives from a man in his fifties or sixties with head and neck cancer. The sequenced sample consisted of PBMCs. The V and J segments used are TRBV5-1 and TRBJ2-3, with 11 central nucleotides matching TRBD2. The CDR3 sequence is CASSLVLAGGTSITDTQYF. The DNA reads as follows: TGCGCCAGCAGCTTGGTATTAGCGGGAGGGACCTCTATCACAGATACGCAGTATTTT.